This T cell receptor beta chain was obtained from a study of cytomegalovirus exposure and HLA in healthy donors. The study, taken as a whole, reports: Some V segments, TRBV6-2 and TRBV6-3 among them, were indistinguishable and were therefore excluded. Association of a missense DCLRE1C variant with TCR beta V- and J-gene trimming was reported in a later analysis.

Note on this clone: Antigen: not known.

Germline values: CDR1 SGHRS, CDR2 YFSETQ. V was shortened by 4 bases and J by 7 bases, with 12 bases between the two germline ends. This CDR3 is built from 12 residues. Use of 60 Vbeta and 13 Jbeta primers characterized the PCR. The method was immunoSEQ multiplex PCR; TCRdb's version includes in-frame clones alone and lacks a portion of them. The sample yields tens of thousands of clones, 78% seen once. The donors were healthy bone marrow donors. This clonotype was obtained from a male donor in good health and CMV-seropositive. Sequenced: PBMCs. The chain couples TRBV5-1 to TRBJ2-7; D perhaps matches TRBD1 (6 bases). The CDR3 DNA sequence: TGCGCCAGCAGCGGGCCGGGACAAGAGCAGTACTTC. Translating it yields CASSGPGQEQYF.